This is a list of T cell receptor beta chains from one sample in a study of blood T cell repertoires in COVID-19. Assay used: immunoSEQ multiplex PCR; TCRdb lists only in-frame clones, some missing. The sample contains around 450,000 clones, 85% to 90% of which appear only once. The sequenced sample consisted of peripheral blood. These receptors all come from a woman in her thirties with acute or convalescent COVID-19. Each CDR3 is given with its conserved first and last residue. The D gene is left open where the match is weak. Rows give clone size only sometimes, using once, few, many, or a class for an expanded clone.

CDR3 length: 15
J gene: TRBJ2-3
clone size: once
D gene: .
V gene: TRBV24-1
CDR3 protein: CATSSPGPGADTQYF
CDR3 DNA: TGTGCCACCAGTTCCCCGGGACCGGGGGCAGATACGCAGTATTTT

CDR3 length: 16
J gene: TRBJ2-7
clone size: .
D gene: TRBD1
V gene: TRBV23-1
CDR3 protein: CASAHLRDRGVYEQYF
CDR3 DNA: TGCGCCAGCGCCCACCTCCGGGACAGGGGAGTCTACGAGCAGTACTTC

CDR3 length: 13
J gene: TRBJ1-5
clone size: .
D gene: .
V gene: TRBV6-5
CDR3 protein: CASHSYRGQPQHF
CDR3 DNA: TGTGCCAGCCATAGTTACCGGGGTCAGCCCCAGCATTTT

CDR3 length: 14
J gene: TRBJ2-1
clone size: .
D gene: .
V gene: TRBV14
CDR3 protein: CASSQVATYNEQFF
CDR3 DNA: TGTGCCAGCAGCCAAGTTGCCACTTACAATGAGCAGTTCTTC

CDR3 length: 12
J gene: TRBJ2-7
clone size: once
D gene: .
V gene: TRBV9
CDR3 protein: CASSDGSYEQYF
CDR3 DNA: TGTGCCAGCAGCGACGGCTCCTACGAGCAGTACTTC

CDR3 length: 15
J gene: TRBJ2-3
clone size: .
D gene: TRBD2
V gene: TRBV7-2
CDR3 protein: CASSRLAVGTDTQYF
CDR3 DNA: TGTGCCAGCAGCCGCCTAGCGGTGGGCACAGATACGCAGTATTTT

CDR3 length: 15
J gene: TRBJ2-1
clone size: .
D gene: .
V gene: TRBV5-1
CDR3 protein: CASSLISGSYNEQFF
CDR3 DNA: TGCGCCAGCAGCTTAATTAGCGGTTCCTACAATGAGCAGTTCTTC

CDR3 length: 17
J gene: TRBJ2-3
clone size: .
D gene: .
V gene: TRBV4-1
CDR3 protein: CASSQAGGFDSTDTQYF
CDR3 DNA: TGCGCCAGCAGCCAAGCTGGGGGGTTCGATAGCACAGATACGCAGTATTTT

CDR3 length: 14
J gene: TRBJ2-1
clone size: once
D gene: TRBD1
V gene: TRBV14
CDR3 protein: CASSQRTGWDEQFF
CDR3 DNA: TGTGCCAGCAGCCAAAGGACAGGGTGGGATGAGCAGTTCTTC

CDR3 length: 13
J gene: TRBJ2-7
clone size: .
D gene: TRBD2
V gene: TRBV3-1/TRBV3-2
CDR3 protein: CASSSRLAGGQYF
CDR3 DNA: TGTGCCAGCAGCAGCCGACTAGCGGGGGGGCAGTACTTC

CDR3 length: 18
J gene: TRBJ1-3
clone size: .
D gene: .
V gene: TRBV28
CDR3 protein: CASSSTGDRYSSGNTIYF
CDR3 DNA: TGTGCCAGCAGTTCCACAGGAGACAGATACAGCTCTGGAAACACCATATATTTT

CDR3 length: 13
J gene: TRBJ1-2
clone size: .
D gene: TRBD1
V gene: TRBV29-1
CDR3 protein: CSVTGGGNYGYTF
CDR3 DNA: TGCAGCGTGACAGGGGGCGGTAACTATGGCTACACCTTC